One and the same sample provided the 17 T cell receptor beta chains below, sequenced in a study of shared clonotypes between healthy human individuals. TCRdb keeps only in-frame clones here, not all; method: immunoSEQ multiplex PCR. The table shows nearly 500,000 clones, with about 79% occurring only once. The sequenced material came from PBMCs. The receptors derive from a woman aged 35 to 49 in good health. Some clones in this sample may be carry-over from other donors' samples.

V gene TRBV19 combines with J gene TRBJ1-1, with D perhaps TRBD1 (6 bases). The CDR3 runs to 16 residues. Per germline, CDR1 LNHDA and CDR2 SQIVND (reference sequence). Trimming stripped 5 bases from V and 3 bases from J, with 19 bases between. CDR3: CASSSETGSVYTEAFF. The CDR3 DNA sequence: TGTGCCAGTAGTTCAGAGACAGGTTCGGTTTACACTGAAGCTTTCTTT.

As to this clone: A read error likely explains this, since a far larger clone differs by one base. Other DNA sequences from this sample encode an identical CDR3 as well. This chain links TRBV11-2 with TRBJ1-4; no definite D call. The CDR3 extends over 12 amino acids. The germline CDR1 and CDR2 sequences are SGHAT and FQNNGV. CDR3 amino acids: CASSLWREKLFF. In DNA form, the CDR3 reads TGTGCCAGCAGCTTATGGAGGGAAAAACTGTTCTTT.

V gene TRBV28 combines with J gene TRBJ2-2, with 11 nucleotides matching TRBD2. The CDR3 has 14 residues. Trimming cost V 5 bases and J 5 bases; bases outside gene matches: 1. CDR1 is MDHEN, CDR2 SYDVKM, per germline. CDR3 in amino acids: CASSRLAGTGELFF. The CDR3 nucleotides read TGTGCCAGCAGTAGACTAGCGGGAACCGGGGAGCTGTTTTTT.

Concerning this clone: The identical CDR3 is also encoded by other nucleotide sequences in the sample. V usage is TRBV27 and J usage is TRBJ1-1; weak D call: TRBD1 (6 bases). V lost 3 bases and J lost 1, with 9 bases in between. Per the germline V gene, CDR1 is MNHEY and CDR2 is SMNVEV (reference sequence). This CDR3 has 14 residues. The chain's CDR3 is CASSFPGANTEAFF. DNA for the CDR3: TGTGCCAGCAGTTTCCCGGGGGCGAACACTGAAGCTTTCTTT.

The chain carries TRBV6-1 and TRBJ2-6, with 10 bases identical to TRBD2. Trimming took 3 bases from V and 0 from J; bases not matched to a gene: 11. The germline V gene encodes CDR1 MNHNS and CDR2 SASEGT. The CDR3 is made up of 20 amino acids. CDR3 protein: CASSDVSGTSVSSGANVLTF. As DNA, the CDR3 is TGTGCCAGCAGTGACGTGTCCGGGACTAGCGTTTCCTCTGGGGCCAACGTCCTGACTTTC.

This clone was found many times. Within the sample, other DNA sequences also encode this same CDR3. This sequence joins TRBV30 and TRBJ2-7; D may be TRBD1 or TRBD2 (5 bases each). Trimming removed 4 bases at V and 4 bases at J, with 11 bases between. CDR1 is GTSNPN and CDR2 is SVGIG in the germline V gene (reference sequence). This CDR3 region has 12 residues. For the CDR3, the DNA is TGTGCCTGGACTAGTTGGGGGTACGAGCAGTACTTC. Translating gives CAWTSWGYEQYF.

About this clone: The likely explanation is a read error, given a far larger clone one base away. The rearrangement uses TRBV7-8 and TRBJ2-7; D gene ambiguous. The CDR3 runs 13 residues. The germline V gene has CDR1 SGHVS and CDR2 FQNEAQ. Here the CDR3 reads CANSYLGKYEQYF. Here the CDR3 DNA reads TGTGCCAACAGCTACTTGGGTAAATACGAGCAGTACTTC.

This clone was counted between two and nine times. The J gene is TRBJ2-2, the V gene TRBV5-4, with D possibly TRBD2 on 6 matching bases. Germline V CDR1 and CDR2: SGHNT, YYREEE (reference sequence). The CDR3 has 15 residues. V was cut by 5 bases and J by 0 bases, with 11 bases left in between. The CDR3 bases are TGTGCCAGCAGACCCGGGGGAACGAACACCGGGGAGCTGTTTTTT. The encoded protein is CASRPGGTNTGELFF. Variable domain in full (rest from reference TRBV5-4 and TRBJ2-2): ETGVTQSPTHLIKTRGQQVTLRCSSQSGHNTVSWYQQALGQGPQFIFQYYREEENGRGNFPPRFSGLQFPNYSSELNVNALELDDSALYLCASRPGGTNTGELFFGEGSRLTVL.

The chain uses TRBV28 and TRBJ2-3, with no clear D. This CDR3 has 13 amino acids. The V gene lost 6 bases and the J gene lost 7 bases, with 14 bases spanning the gap. The V gene's germline CDR1 is MDHEN and CDR2 SYDVKM. The CDR3: CASSQIGRNTQYF. CDR3 bases: TGTGCCAGCAGCCAAATCGGACGAAATACGCAGTATTTT.

This clone was seen a single time. A much larger clone differs by one base, so this may be a read error. The chain has TRBV20-1 and TRBJ1-2; D remains unclear. Germline V lookup: CDR1 DFQATT, CDR2 SNEGSKA (reference sequence). The CDR3 has 11 amino acids. The DNA of the CDR3 is TGCAGCGAGTCCTCAAACTATGGCTACACCTTC. Translated, it gives CSESSNYGYTF.

The chain recombines TRBV7-8 with TRBJ1-5, with 10 bases that match TRBD1. The CDR3 consists of 17 residues. Germline V gene sequence: CDR1 SGHVS, CDR2 FQNEAQ. After removal of 1 base from V and 5 bases from J, the junction contained 8 bases not matched to a gene. The CDR3 is CASSLVGQGGSDQPQHF. CDR3 in DNA: TGTGCCAGCAGCTTAGTCGGACAGGGGGGCTCTGATCAGCCCCAGCATTTT.

In nucleotides, the CDR3 is TGTGCCAGCAGCTTAGGGATAGCGGCCTACAATGAGCAGTTCTTC. This sequence encodes CASSLGIAAYNEQFF. This chain joins TRBV7-2 and TRBJ2-1; D might be TRBD2 (6 bases). CDR3 length: 15 amino acids. The germline V gene has CDR1 SGHTA and CDR2 FQGNSA. Trimming cost V 1 base and J 2 bases, with 9 bases left between them.

Turning to this clone: A far larger clone lies a single base away; this is likely a read error. The same CDR3 also results from other DNA sequences found in this sample. The chain joins TRBV11-2 to TRBJ2-5; TRBD2 aligns across 7 bases. V gave up 5 bases and J gave up 1 base; unmatched junction bases: 4. CDR3 length: 14 residues. CDR1 is SGHAT, CDR2 FQNNGV, per germline. CDR3 in amino acids: CASSPGGRQETQYF. CDR3 nucleotide sequence: TGTGCCAGCAGCCCGGGGGGTCGCCAAGAGACCCAGTACTTC.

V gene TRBV6-1 combines with J gene TRBJ2-7, with TRBD2 matching over 13 bases. V shed 7 bases and J 2 bases; nucleotides not matched to a gene: 2. The CDR3 sequence is 14 residues long. Germline assignment: CDR1 MNHNS and CDR2 SASEGT. CDR3 amino acids: CASIGLAGAYEQYF. For the CDR3, the DNA is TGTGCCAGCATAGGACTAGCGGGAGCCTACGAGCAGTACTTC.

V usage is TRBV19 and J usage is TRBJ2-3; D is perhaps TRBD2 (6 bases). Per germline, CDR1 LNHDA and CDR2 SQIVND (reference sequence). The CDR3 runs 17 residues. Trimming took off 3 bases at V and 2 bases at J, with 18 bases between the two ends. The CDR3 DNA reads TGTGCCAGTAGTATGGAGGTAGCGGAGGGAGTCACAGATACGCAGTATTTT. Residues: CASSMEVAEGVTDTQYF.

The chain combines TRBV5-6 with TRBJ2-5; TRBD1 matches 8 bases. This CDR3 is 15 amino acids long. The germline V gene encodes CDR1 SGHDT and CDR2 YYEEEE. V shed 2 bases, J shed 5 bases, and the junction held 8 bases outside the gene matches. CDR3 nucleotides: TGTGCCAGCAGCTTACAGGGGGGCCTTGGGGAGACCCAGTACTTC. It codes for CASSLQGGLGETQYF.

The gene calls are TRBV5-4 and TRBJ2-3, with D unclear. Trimming shortened V by 2 bases and J by 0 bases, and 10 bases separated the two germline ends. The CDR3 spans 15 residues. The germline gives CDR1 SGHNT, CDR2 YYREEE (reference sequence). Here the CDR3 DNA reads TGTGCCAGCAGCTTCGCGGTGTTTAGCACAGATACGCAGTATTTT. Protein: CASSFAVFSTDTQYF. Full variable domain (missing parts from reference TRBV5-4 and TRBJ2-3): ETGVTQSPTHLIKTRGQQVTLRCSSQSGHNTVSWYQQALGQGPQFIFQYYREEENGRGNFPPRFSGLQFPNYSSELNVNALELDDSALYLCASSFAVFSTDTQYFGPGTRLTVL.